This record covers a single T cell receptor beta chain. Clones were sequenced by immunoSEQ multiplex PCR, and TCRdb holds only the in-frame ones, with some missing. The table has about 140,000 clones, roughly 85% seen once; the top ten hold 3% to 4.5%. The sample belongs to a study of blood T cell repertoires in COVID-19. The CDR3 loop spans 14 amino acids. Trimming removed 0 bases from V and 6 bases from J, with 9 bases in between. Germline-derived CDR1 and CDR2 are MRHNA and SNTAGT. This TCR was sampled from a man between 60 and 75 years old with acute or convalescent COVID-19. The V and J genes are TRBV6-4 and TRBJ1-5; weak D call: TRBD1 (5 bases). Sequencing used peripheral blood. CDR3 nucleotides: TGTGCCAGCAGTGACTCAGGGGTGGGTCAGCCCCAGCATTTT. Its protein is CASSDSGVGQPQHF.